Presented here are 32 T cell receptor beta chains from one specimen sequenced in a study of early T cells in non-severe SARS-CoV-2 infection. TCRdb re-analysed the 5' RACE reads in MiXCR, keeping a single row per CDR3 protein. The table records roughly 45,000 distinct CDR3 sequences, 12% of them present only once. The sample was whole blood. These receptor sequences come from an adult who was a healthcare worker with PCR-confirmed SARS-CoV-2 infection or an uninfected control (not recorded which).

This clonotype was counted only a few times. The V call is TRBV5-1, the J call TRBJ1-6; 9 bases line up with TRBD1. The CDR3 contains 15 residues. The V gene end was trimmed by 4 bases and the J gene end by 8 bases; junction bases not matched to a gene: 7. Germline CDR1 SGHRS, CDR2 YFSETQ. For the CDR3, the DNA is TGCGCCAGCAGCCGGGAGACAGGGGGACATTCACCCCTCCACTTT. It is translated as CASSRETGGHSPLHF.

The V gene is TRBV28, the J gene TRBJ2-3; 8 bases line up with TRBD2. Germline V gene data show CDR1 as MDHEN and CDR2 as SYDVKM. This CDR3 has 14 amino acids. J gave up 3 bases and V 7 bases, and 6 bases lay outside the gene matches. The CDR3 protein is CASNERGPTDTQYF. CDR3 in DNA: TGTGCCAGCAACGAGCGGGGGCCTACAGATACGCAGTATTTT.

A few counts support this clonotype. The rearrangement links TRBV28 to TRBJ2-5, with 7 bases lining up with TRBD1. The CDR3 runs to 12 residues. J lost 4 bases, V lost 10 bases, and 6 bases had no gene match. Germline values: CDR1 MDHEN, CDR2 SYDVKM. Written as DNA, the CDR3 is TGTGCCACCGTAAGGGGGCTAGAGACCCAGTACTTC. Amino acid sequence: CATVRGLETQYF.

V and J are TRBV11-2 and TRBJ2-7, with D possibly called TRBD1 or TRBD2 (5 bases each). The germline CDR1 and CDR2 sequences are SGHAT and FQNNGV. This CDR3 has 16 residues. V lost 5 bases, J lost 2 bases, and 19 bases lay in between. The CDR3 coding sequence is TGTGCCAGCAGCCAAGGTATCGGGACGGTCACCTACGAGCAGTACTTC. Translated, it gives CASSQGIGTVTYEQYF.

The table lists this clonotype with many counts. The chain links TRBV5-1 to TRBJ1-6; D is unclear. V was trimmed by 0 bases and J by 9 bases, leaving 1 base between them. Germline V lookup: CDR1 SGHRS, CDR2 YFSETQ. The CDR3 has 11 amino acids. The CDR3 region is CASSLASPLHF. The CDR3 DNA is TGCGCCAGCAGCTTGGCTTCACCCCTCCACTTT.

The table lists this clonotype with a few counts. The V call is TRBV5-1, the J call TRBJ2-3, with a possible D match to TRBD1 (5 bases). V was shortened by 0 bases and J by 6 bases, with 11 bases between the two germline ends. The CDR3 has 14 residues. Germline assignment: CDR1 SGHRS and CDR2 YFSETQ. The CDR3 DNA reads TGCGCCAGCAGCTTGGCCGCAGGGTCGGATACGCAGTATTTT. Encoded protein: CASSLAAGSDTQYF.

The rearrangement links TRBV5-1 to TRBJ2-5; D is possibly TRBD2 (7 bases). Per the germline V gene, CDR1 is SGHRS and CDR2 is YFSETQ. The V gene lost 1 base and the J gene lost 8 bases, with 21 bases spanning the gap. The CDR3 has 16 residues. CDR3 DNA: TGCGCCAGCAGCTTGCAGCCTACGGGGGGCAAGAGAACCCAGTACTTC. This gives the protein CASSLQPTGGKRTQYF.

This clonotype came up a few times. The rearrangement joins TRBV27 to TRBJ2-1; TRBD2 aligns across 8 bases. Trimming took 4 bases from V and 5 from J; bases not matched to a gene: 13. The CDR3 is 17 residues long. Germline V gene sequence: CDR1 MNHEY, CDR2 SMNVEV (reference sequence). CDR3 nucleotides: TGTGCCAGCAGTTACCTGATAGCGGGAACAGGGAACAATGAGCAGTTCTTC. Residues: CASSYLIAGTGNNEQFF.

This clonotype turned up a few times. V and J are TRBV4-1 and TRBJ1-5; 10 positions agree with TRBD1. The CDR3 has 14 amino acids. Germline assignment: CDR1 MGHRA and CDR2 YSYEKL. With V trimmed by 11 bases and J by 10 bases, 14 bases remained unmatched. In nucleotides, the CDR3 is TGCGCCTCCCAGTTGGGACAGGGGTCTCCTCCCCAGCATTTT. Its protein product is CASQLGQGSPPQHF.

This clonotype was counted a few times. This chain uses TRBV6-2 or TRBV6-3 with TRBJ2-7; a weak D match, TRBD1 (6 bases). Germline V CDR1 and CDR2: MNHEY, SVGEGT. The germline V and J ends were trimmed by 4 bases and 6 bases, with 25 bases remaining between them. There are 17 residues in the CDR3. CDR3 DNA: TGTGCCAGCAGTTCCGCGCCACAGGGAATAGTAGGTGGCGAGCAGTACTTC. It is translated as CASSSAPQGIVGGEQYF.

This clonotype occurred a few times. This chain connects TRBV12-3 or TRBV12-4 to TRBJ2-2, with 11 bases fitting TRBD2. CDR3 length: 15 residues. V lost 5 bases and J lost 6; bases outside the gene matches: 5. CDR3 bases: TGTGCCAGCAGTATTAGCGGGGGGGCCCCCGGGGAGCTGTTTTTT. Translating it yields CASSISGGAPGELFF.

This clonotype occurred many times. The rearrangement links TRBV7-9 to TRBJ1-1; tentatively, D is TRBD1 (6 bases). CDR3 length: 17 residues. Trimming took off 6 bases at V and 3 bases at J, with 23 bases between the two ends. Germline-derived CDR1 and CDR2 are SEHNR and FQNEAQ (reference sequence). This CDR3 reads CASRPTDRSPWDTEAFF. The CDR3 coding sequence is TGTGCCAGCAGACCAACCGACAGGTCACCTTGGGACACTGAAGCTTTCTTT.

This clonotype was observed a handful of times. The V gene is TRBV6-2 or TRBV6-3, the J gene TRBJ1-2; no definite D call. The germline V gene encodes CDR1 MNHEY and CDR2 SVGEGT. V was shortened by 5 bases and J by 4 bases, with 14 bases between the two germline ends. The CDR3 consists of 14 residues. The CDR3 here is CASSLVGRSYGYTF. CDR3 in DNA: TGTGCCAGCAGTCTTGTTGGACGGTCCTATGGCTACACCTTC.

This clonotype appeared many times. This chain links TRBV20-1 with TRBJ2-6; D is unclear. The germline CDR1 and CDR2 sequences are DFQATT and SNEGSKA (reference sequence). Between the trimmed V and J ends, which lost 1 base and 0 bases, there was a span of 4 bases. The CDR3 runs to 14 residues. The CDR3 loop reads CSARVGSGANVLTF. CDR3 coding DNA: TGCAGTGCTAGAGTGGGCTCTGGGGCCAACGTCCTGACTTTC.

This clonotype has at least ten counts. This sequence joins TRBV29-1 and TRBJ2-7; 11 nucleotides line up with TRBD1. The CDR3 extends over 13 amino acids. The V gene end was trimmed by 7 bases and the J gene end by 4 bases; junction bases not matched to a gene: 6. CDR1 SQVTM and CDR2 ANQGSEA come from the germline V gene. The CDR3 here is CSARTGGRYEQYF. CDR3 coding DNA: TGCAGCGCAAGGACAGGGGGCAGGTACGAGCAGTACTTC.

At least ten counts were recorded for this clonotype. This sequence joins TRBV5-4 and TRBJ2-3; 8 bases fit TRBD1. The CDR3 length is 15 residues. Trimming cost V 0 bases and J 1 base; bases outside gene matches: 1. Germline V lookup: CDR1 SGHNT, CDR2 YYREEE (reference sequence). The CDR3 DNA sequence: TGTGCCAGCAGCTTGGTGGGACAGGGCACAGATACGCAGTATTTT. Translated: CASSLVGQGTDTQYF. The complete variable domain, with remaining parts taken from reference TRBV5-4 and TRBJ2-3, reads ETGVTQSPTHLIKTRGQQVTLRCSSQSGHNTVSWYQQALGQGPQFIFQYYREEENGRGNFPPRFSGLQFPNYSSELNVNALELDDSALYLCASSLVGQGTDTQYFGPGTRLTVL.

This clonotype has at least ten counts. The J gene is TRBJ2-3, the V gene TRBV27; no reliable D call. The germline V gene encodes CDR1 MNHEY and CDR2 SMNVEV (reference sequence). Trimming left V 0 bases short and J 3 bases short, with 10 bases between. The CDR3 is 15 amino acids. CDR3 region: CASSLSTAQTDTQYF. The CDR3 region has the DNA TGTGCCAGCAGTTTATCTACTGCTCAGACAGATACGCAGTATTTT.

At least ten counts were recorded for this clonotype. The chain recombines TRBV10-1 with TRBJ2-7, with D perhaps TRBD1 (6 bases). The germline V gene encodes CDR1 WNHNN and CDR2 SYGVQD (reference sequence). This CDR3 is built from 15 residues. The V and J ends lost 3 bases and 2 bases respectively, with 14 bases between them. The CDR3 DNA follows: TGCGCCAGCAGTGATTCGGGACATCCCCCCTACGAGCAGTACTTC. Protein: CASSDSGHPPYEQYF.

The V and J genes are TRBV5-1 and TRBJ2-7; no definite D call. V lost 0 bases and J 2 bases, leaving 12 bases between the germline ends. Looked up from germline, CDR1 is SGHRS and CDR2 is YFSETQ. This CDR3 comprises 15 residues. CDR3 protein: CASSLEAGSTYEQYF. The CDR3 DNA follows: TGCGCCAGCAGCTTGGAGGCAGGCTCGACCTACGAGCAGTACTTC.

Many counts were recorded for this clonotype. This chain joins TRBV27 and TRBJ2-1; D is possibly TRBD1 or TRBD2 (5 bases each). Trimming took 3 bases from V and 2 from J, leaving 8 bases between them. The CDR3 sequence is 14 residues long. Germline CDR1 is MNHEY and CDR2 is SMNVEV (reference sequence). CDR3 loop: CASSFRDAYNEQFF. CDR3 nucleotide sequence: TGTGCCAGCAGTTTCAGGGACGCCTACAATGAGCAGTTCTTC.

Note on this clonotype: One end of the junction is discordant with germline, which a read error may explain. The chain links TRBV7-6 to TRBJ1-1; a possible D gene is TRBD1 (6 bases). Germline CDR1 reads SGHVS; CDR2 reads FNYEAQ. This CDR3 is 14 amino acids long. The CDR3 is CASSLAGPGDWKVF. The CDR3 bases are TGTGCCAGCAGCTTAGCGGGCCCAGGGGATTGGAAAGTCTTT.

The chain is built from TRBV18 and TRBJ2-5, with 10 bases fitting TRBD2. J was trimmed by 2 bases and V by 3 bases; bases with no gene match: 6. The CDR3 length is 16 residues. Per germline, CDR1 KGHSH and CDR2 LQKENI. The DNA for the CDR3 is TGTGCCAGCTCACCGGATCTAGCGGGGGTACAAGAGACCCAGTACTTC. Protein: CASSPDLAGVQETQYF.

This clonotype was detected a few times. CDR3 region: CASSYRAGEEFGYTF. The CDR3 DNA is TGTGCCAGCAGTTATAGAGCCGGGGAAGAATTTGGCTACACCTTC. The chain joins TRBV6-5 to TRBJ1-2; D ambiguous. The germline V gene encodes CDR1 MNHEY and CDR2 SVGAGI. Trimming took off 3 bases at V and 7 bases at J, with 18 bases between the two ends. This CDR3 region has 15 residues.

The genes are TRBV3-1 and TRBJ2-3, with TRBD2 identical over 16 bases. The germline CDR1 and CDR2 sequences are LGHDT and YNNKEL (reference sequence). This CDR3 contains 16 residues. Trimming took 3 bases from V and 3 from J; bases not matched to a gene: 0. The CDR3 DNA reads TGTGCCAGCAGCCAGGGACTAGCGGGGGGGACAGATACGCAGTATTTT. It yields the protein CASSQGLAGGTDTQYF.

This clonotype was observed a handful of times. CDR3 DNA: TGTGCCAGCCAAATGGGGGGGCAGGGGTACCAAGAGACCCAGTACTTC. It specifies CASQMGGQGYQETQYF. The chain has TRBV21-1 and TRBJ2-5; TRBD1 is the table's D call and was not checked against the DNA. TRBV21-1 is a pseudogene. This CDR3 spans 16 amino acids.

This clonotype was seen a few times. The V and J genes are TRBV29-1 and TRBJ2-2; 10 positions match TRBD1. This CDR3 has 16 residues. Per the germline V gene, CDR1 is SQVTM and CDR2 is ANQGSEA. V was clipped by 3 bases and J by 1 base; unmatched bases: 5. Here the CDR3 DNA reads TGCAGCGTTGATGACAGGGGGCAACAGAACACCGGGGAGCTGTTTTTT. It yields the protein CSVDDRGQQNTGELFF.

The chain couples TRBV20-1 to TRBJ2-7; TRBD1 agrees at 7 bases. The CDR3 runs to 11 residues. The germline CDR1 and CDR2 sequences are DFQATT and SNEGSKA (reference sequence). After removal of 6 bases from V and 3 bases from J, the junction contained 2 bases not matched to a gene. CDR3 loop: CSAWTGYEQYF. DNA for the CDR3: TGCAGTGCCTGGACAGGCTACGAGCAGTACTTC.

This clonotype was observed at least ten times. V gene TRBV5-5 combines with J gene TRBJ2-3; D is unresolved. The germline CDR1 and CDR2 sequences are SGHKS and YYEKEE (reference sequence). V lost 3 bases, J lost 2 bases, and 7 bases lay in between. This CDR3 contains 13 residues. CDR3 coding DNA: TGTGCCAGCAGCTATCCTAACACAGATACGCAGTATTTT. Translating it yields CASSYPNTDTQYF.

With regard to this clonotype: A much larger clone differs by one base, so this may be a read error. The V gene is TRBV6-2 or TRBV6-3, the J gene TRBJ2-3; D is unclear. Trimming left V 2 bases short and J 6 bases short, with 12 bases between. CDR1 is MNHEY, CDR2 SVGEGT, per germline. The CDR3 loop spans 14 amino acids. In DNA form, the CDR3 reads TGTGCCAGCAGTTACCTAACAACTGTGGATACGCAGTATTTT. Amino acid sequence: CASSYLTTVDTQYF.

By sample fraction, this clonotype is medium-sized (0.01 to 0.1%). The rearrangement links TRBV28 to TRBJ1-6; no reliable D call. V dropped 2 bases and J dropped 6 bases, with 11 bases sitting between them. This CDR3 contains 15 residues. Per germline, CDR1 MDHEN and CDR2 SYDVKM. The CDR3 loop reads CASSLPRTLNSPLHF. The CDR3 DNA reads as TGTGCCAGCAGTTTACCCAGAACTCTTAATTCACCCCTCCACTTT.

The chain links TRBV7-8 to TRBJ2-7; no clear D. The germline V gene has CDR1 SGHVS and CDR2 FQNEAQ. V gave up 5 bases and J gave up 3 bases, with 23 bases separating them. The CDR3 loop spans 17 amino acids. CDR3 DNA: TGTGCCAGCAGCGAGCGCCCCCCCGGTTTCGGCCGCTACGAGCAGTACTTC. Its protein product is CASSERPPGFGRYEQYF.

The sample holds many counts of this clonotype. V gene TRBV6-5 combines with J gene TRBJ2-7, with D possibly matching TRBD2 (7 bases). The CDR3 is 16 residues long. Germline CDR1 reads MNHEY; CDR2 reads SVGAGI. Between the trimmed V and J ends, which lost 6 bases and 3 bases, there was a span of 21 bases. The CDR3 nucleotides are TGTGCCAGCAGCCGCTCGGGGGGCTCGGGGCGCTACGAGCAGTACTTC. Protein sequence: CASSRSGGSGRYEQYF.